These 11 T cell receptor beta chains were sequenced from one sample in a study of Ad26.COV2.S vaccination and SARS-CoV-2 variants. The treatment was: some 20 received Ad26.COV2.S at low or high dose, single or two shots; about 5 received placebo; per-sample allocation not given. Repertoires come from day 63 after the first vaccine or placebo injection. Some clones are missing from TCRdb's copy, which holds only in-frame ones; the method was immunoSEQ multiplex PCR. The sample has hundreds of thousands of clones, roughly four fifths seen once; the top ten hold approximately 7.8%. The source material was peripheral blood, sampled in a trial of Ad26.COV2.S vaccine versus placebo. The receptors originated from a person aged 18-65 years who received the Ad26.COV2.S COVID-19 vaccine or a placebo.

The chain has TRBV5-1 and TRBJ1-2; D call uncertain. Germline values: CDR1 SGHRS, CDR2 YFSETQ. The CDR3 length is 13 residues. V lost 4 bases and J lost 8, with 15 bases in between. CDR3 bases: TGCGCCAGCAGCCCAAGCTTGTCGGCGGGCTACACCTTC. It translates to CASSPSLSAGYTF.

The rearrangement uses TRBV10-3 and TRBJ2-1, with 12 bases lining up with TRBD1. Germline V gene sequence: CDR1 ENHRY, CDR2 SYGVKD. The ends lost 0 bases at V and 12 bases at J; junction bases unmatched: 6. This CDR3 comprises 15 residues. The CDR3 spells CAISESGTGGAGQFF. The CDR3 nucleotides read TGTGCCATCAGTGAGTCTGGGACAGGGGGCGCGGGGCAGTTCTTC.

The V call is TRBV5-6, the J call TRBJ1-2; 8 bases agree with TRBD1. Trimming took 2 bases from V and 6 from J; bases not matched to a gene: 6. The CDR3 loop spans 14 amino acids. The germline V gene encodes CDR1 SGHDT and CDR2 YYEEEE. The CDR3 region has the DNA TGTGCCAGCAGCTTCTACAGGGGGGAGAATGGCTACACCTTC. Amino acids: CASSFYRGENGYTF.

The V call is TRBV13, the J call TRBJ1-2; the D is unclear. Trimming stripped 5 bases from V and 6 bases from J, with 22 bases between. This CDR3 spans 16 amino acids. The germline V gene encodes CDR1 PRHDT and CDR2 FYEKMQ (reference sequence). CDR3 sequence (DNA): TGTGCCAGCAGCATTATCGGGGTGGCCATAACTAATGGCTACACCTTC. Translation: CASSIIGVAITNGYTF.

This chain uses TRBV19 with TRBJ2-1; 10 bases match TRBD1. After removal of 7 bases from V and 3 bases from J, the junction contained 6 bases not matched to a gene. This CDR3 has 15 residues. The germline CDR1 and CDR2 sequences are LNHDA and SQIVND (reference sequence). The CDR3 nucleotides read TGTGCCAGTACTCTCGGGACAGGGGACTACAATGAGCAGTTCTTC. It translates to CASTLGTGDYNEQFF.

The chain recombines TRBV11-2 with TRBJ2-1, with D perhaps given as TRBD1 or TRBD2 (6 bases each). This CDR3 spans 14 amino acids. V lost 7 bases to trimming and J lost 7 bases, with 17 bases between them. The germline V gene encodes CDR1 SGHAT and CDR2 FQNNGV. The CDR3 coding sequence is TGTGCCAGCACCCGGGGGCAAGGCCTGAATGAGCAGTTCTTC. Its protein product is CASTRGQGLNEQFF.

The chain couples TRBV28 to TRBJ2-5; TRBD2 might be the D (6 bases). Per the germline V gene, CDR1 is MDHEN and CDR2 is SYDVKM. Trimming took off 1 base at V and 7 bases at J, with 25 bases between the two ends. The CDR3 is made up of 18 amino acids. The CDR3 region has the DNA TGTGCCAGCAGTTTATCTTCAGGGTGGGACCGGAGGGTTGGGACCCAGTACTTC. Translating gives CASSLSSGWDRRVGTQYF.

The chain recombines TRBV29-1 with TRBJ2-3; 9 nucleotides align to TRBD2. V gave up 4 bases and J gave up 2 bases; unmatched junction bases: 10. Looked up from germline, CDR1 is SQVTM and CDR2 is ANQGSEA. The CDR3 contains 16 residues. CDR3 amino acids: CSVGGTLAGNTDTQYF. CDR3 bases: TGCAGCGTTGGCGGGACGCTAGCGGGAAACACAGATACGCAGTATTTT.

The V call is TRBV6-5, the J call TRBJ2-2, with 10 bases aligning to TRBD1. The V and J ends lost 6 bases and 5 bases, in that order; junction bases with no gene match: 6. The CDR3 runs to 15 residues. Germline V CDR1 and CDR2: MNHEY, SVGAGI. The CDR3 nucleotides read TGTGCCAGCAGGATGGGACAGGGGCGGACCGGGGAGCTGTTTTTT. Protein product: CASRMGQGRTGELFF.

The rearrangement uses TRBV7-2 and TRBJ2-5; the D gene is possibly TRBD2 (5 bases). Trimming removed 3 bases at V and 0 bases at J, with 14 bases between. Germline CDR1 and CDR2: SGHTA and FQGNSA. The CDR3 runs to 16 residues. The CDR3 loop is CASSFRSGTYQETQYF. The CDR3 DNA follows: TGTGCCAGCAGCTTTAGGAGCGGCACCTACCAAGAGACCCAGTACTTC. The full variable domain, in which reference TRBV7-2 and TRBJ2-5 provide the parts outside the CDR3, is GAGVSQSPSNKVTEKGKDVELRCDPISGHTALYWYRQSLGQGLEFLIYFQGNSAPDKSGLPSDRFSAERTGGSVSTLTIQRTQQEDSAVYLCASSFRSGTYQETQYFGPGTRLLVL.

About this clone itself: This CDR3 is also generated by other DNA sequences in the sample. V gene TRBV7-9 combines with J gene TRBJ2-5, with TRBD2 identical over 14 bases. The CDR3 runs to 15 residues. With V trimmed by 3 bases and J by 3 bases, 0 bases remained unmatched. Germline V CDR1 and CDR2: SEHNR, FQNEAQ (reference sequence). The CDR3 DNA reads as TGTGCCAGCAGCTTGGGACTAGCGGGGGAAGAGACCCAGTACTTC. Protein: CASSLGLAGEETQYF. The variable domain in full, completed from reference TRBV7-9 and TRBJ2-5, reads DTGVSQNPRHKITKRGQNVTFRCDPISEHNRLYWYRQTLGQGPEFLTYFQNEAQLEKSRLLSDRFSAERPKGSFSTLEIQRTEQGDSAMYLCASSLGLAGEETQYFGPGTRLLVL.